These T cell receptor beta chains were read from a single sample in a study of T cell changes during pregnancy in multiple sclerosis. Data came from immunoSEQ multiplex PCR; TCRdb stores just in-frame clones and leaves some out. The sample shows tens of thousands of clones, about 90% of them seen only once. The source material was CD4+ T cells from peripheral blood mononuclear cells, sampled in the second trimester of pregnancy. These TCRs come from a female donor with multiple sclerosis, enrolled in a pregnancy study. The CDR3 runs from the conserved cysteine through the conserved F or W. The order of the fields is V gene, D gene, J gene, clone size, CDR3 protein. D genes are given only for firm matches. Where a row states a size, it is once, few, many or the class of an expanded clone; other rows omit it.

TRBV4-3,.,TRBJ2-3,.,CASSQDWASSTDTQYF
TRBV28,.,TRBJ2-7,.,CASNSGDSGGEQYF
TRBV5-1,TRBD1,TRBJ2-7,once,CASSLGQGPHEQYF
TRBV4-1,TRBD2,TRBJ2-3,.,CASSPLAVHTDTQYF
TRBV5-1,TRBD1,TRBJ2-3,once,CASSLAGQSTDTQYF
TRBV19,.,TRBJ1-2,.,CASSRQSHGGNGYTF
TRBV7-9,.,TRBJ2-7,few,CASSLGLRDFSYEQYF
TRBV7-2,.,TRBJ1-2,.,CASSSGTGFYGYTF
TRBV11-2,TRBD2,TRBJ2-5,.,CASSSGRGLAGGETQYF
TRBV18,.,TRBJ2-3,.,CASSLGTDTQYF
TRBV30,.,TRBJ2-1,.,CAWSDSSGFYEQFF
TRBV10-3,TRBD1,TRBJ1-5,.,CAISDGDRGRQPQHF
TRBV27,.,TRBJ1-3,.,CASSLEAGNTIYF
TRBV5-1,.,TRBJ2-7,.,CASSYQGYEQYF
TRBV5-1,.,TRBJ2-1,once,CASSPDGNSYNEQFF
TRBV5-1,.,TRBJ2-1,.,CASSLEAASSYNEQFF
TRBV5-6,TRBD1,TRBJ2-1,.,CASSAFVRQGEGDEQFF
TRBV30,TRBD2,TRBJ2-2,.,CAWQPSGLNTGELFF
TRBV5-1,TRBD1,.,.,CASSRTTGGGNNEQYF
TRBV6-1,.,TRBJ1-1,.,CASSEMAYTEAFF
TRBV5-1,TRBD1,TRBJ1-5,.,CASSLAGTANQPQHF
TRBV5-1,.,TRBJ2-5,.,CASSLAGQQETQYF
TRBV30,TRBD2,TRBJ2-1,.,CAWGAGPYNEQFF
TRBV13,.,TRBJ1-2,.,CASSLGDRRGGYTF
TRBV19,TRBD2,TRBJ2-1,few,CASSMRGENEQFF
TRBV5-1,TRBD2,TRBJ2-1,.,CASSPSGTSGSAYNEQFF
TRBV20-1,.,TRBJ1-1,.,CSARQNTEAFF
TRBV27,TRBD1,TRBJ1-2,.,CASSLKTGGSTRTYGYTF
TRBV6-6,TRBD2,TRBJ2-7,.,CASRSLAGSSYEQYF
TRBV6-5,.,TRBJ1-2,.,CASSYSGGHGYTF
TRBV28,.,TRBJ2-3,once,CASSLRGGGTDTQYF
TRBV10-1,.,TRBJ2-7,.,CASSGETRGIHYEQYF
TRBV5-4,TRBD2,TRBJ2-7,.,CASSPGTSDVYEQYF
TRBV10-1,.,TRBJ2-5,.,CASSESVAVGLEETQYF
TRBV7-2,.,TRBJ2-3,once,CASSLETGGTDTQYF
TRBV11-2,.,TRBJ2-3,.,CASSLLIRSGGTDTQYF
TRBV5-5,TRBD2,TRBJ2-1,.,CASSGLAANEQFF
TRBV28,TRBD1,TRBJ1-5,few,CASRQTGVDNQPQHF
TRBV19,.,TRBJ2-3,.,CASSTGLPDTQYF
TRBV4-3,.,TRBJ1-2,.,CASSQEWDLMYGYTF
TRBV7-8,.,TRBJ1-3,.,CASSLAGGYSGNTIYF
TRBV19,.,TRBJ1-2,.,CASRRRDYGYTF
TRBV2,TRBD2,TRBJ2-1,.,CASSDTGGSYNEQFF
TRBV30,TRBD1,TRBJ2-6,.,CGQGSGANVLTF
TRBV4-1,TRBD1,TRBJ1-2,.,CASSPNVRQGSYGYTF
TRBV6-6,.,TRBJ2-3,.,CASSLADTQYF
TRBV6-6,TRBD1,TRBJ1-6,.,CASSYGSTGSTRPLHF
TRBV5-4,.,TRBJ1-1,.,CASSRDRYTEAFF
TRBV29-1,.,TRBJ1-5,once,CSVLQGSSNQPQHF
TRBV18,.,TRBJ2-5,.,CASSPSGQKKETQYF
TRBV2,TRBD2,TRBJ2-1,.,CASNDGRASYNEQFF
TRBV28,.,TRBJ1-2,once,CASSPPGEDYGYTF
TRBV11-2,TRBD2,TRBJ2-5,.,CASSLTPGLAKETQYF
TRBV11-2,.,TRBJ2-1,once,CASSFRSNEQFF
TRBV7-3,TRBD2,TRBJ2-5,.,CASSQGLAGGETQYF